This TCR beta chain was retrieved from a study of PD-L1 blockade in urothelial cancer. Overall study context: Blood analysis was done at 3 weeks (second dose) and 6 weeks after treatment began. Blood yielded a median of around 150,000 T cells per sample.

Findings and caveats of the study: Stronger expansion of tumor-associated clones in blood at 3 weeks distinguished durable-benefit patients.

Synthetic analogs of TCR templates were spiked into every PCR. Clones were sequenced by immunoSEQ multiplex PCR, and TCRdb holds only the in-frame ones, with some missing. The table lists tens of thousands of clones, approximately 91% of them singletons. This clone has a single count. Its antigen is unidentified. Indicated time point: pretreatment peripheral blood. Sequences were derived from PBMCs, sampled around atezolizumab (anti-PD-L1) treatment. This TCR was recovered from a donor at least 40 years old with urothelial cancer.

CDR3 nucleotides: TGTGCCAGCTCACCACGTCCTAGCGGGACGGGAGAGCAGTACTTC. This translates into CASSPRPSGTGEQYF. The chain uses TRBV18 and TRBJ2-7, with 9 bases fitting TRBD2. CDR3 length: 15 amino acids. V was pared by 1 base and J by 7 bases, with 8 bases of the junction left unmatched. Looked up from germline, CDR1 is KGHSH and CDR2 is LQKENI. The entire variable domain, with the rest obtained from reference TRBV18 and TRBJ2-7, is as follows: NAGVMQNPRHLVRRRGQEARLRCSPMKGHSHVYWYRQLPEEGLKFMVYLQKENIIDESGMPKERFSAEFPKEGPSILRIQQVVRGDSAAYFCASSPRPSGTGEQYFGPGTRLTVT.